Included here is one T cell receptor (beta chain) sequence, with context. The target of this receptor is not known. Per-base quality was not reported, and no clone a single base away is much larger than it. The data originate from a study of shared clonotypes between healthy human individuals (dated by TCRdb to the early 2020s). In the study overall: The cohort comprised two women and three men aged 18 to 49 years. For each donor, CD4 naive and CD4 memory were each run on three plates, CD8 naive on two plates, and CD8 memory on one plate. To estimate repertoire size and how much clonotype sharing occurs between individuals, the study deeply sequenced the blood TCR repertoires of roughly 5 healthy adults. To increase sequencing depth and limit assay-specific biases, TCR repertoire library preparation and sequencing were carried out by different laboratories using diverse techniques. Leukapheresis yielded between about 0.94 and 9 billion PBMCs per donor.

General study outcomes and caveats: Across a handful of donors, around 5% of naive CD4, 3.5% of naive CD8, 2% to 2.5% of memory CD4, and 0.4% of memory CD8 clonotypes were shared. Based on pairwise subsampling, the degree of clonotype sharing among donors was expected to be affected by sequencing depth. Even with the large sequencing depth, rarefaction of the sorted-subset datasets indicated that sequencing was incomplete. The genetic and exposure-history diversity represented was limited by the small number of donors. Higher generation probabilities were observed for clonotypes shared by all four sorted-subset donors than for non-shared clonotypes. Naive subsets generally had larger estimated clonotype richness than memory subsets did. Sampling was restricted to blood, and TCR repertoires in tissue are likely to differ from TCR repertoires in blood.

For CDR1 and CDR2, the germline V gene lists MDHEN and SYDVKM. Here V drops 6 bases and J drops 0 bases, and the junction holds 4 bases not matched to any gene. Taken from cysteine to phenylalanine, the CDR3 has 14 residues. The kept DNA is CDR3 alone, 42 bases in frame from the first base. The donors were healthy, HIV-negative adults with no recently reported acute infections or vaccinations. Every donor was a Caucasian adult residing in Nashville, Tennessee, USA. CD4+ T cells were enriched by magnetic negative selection; naive cells were then positively selected on CD45RA, and the negative fraction formed the memory subset. After blood collection by leukapheresis, PBMCs were isolated using Ficoll-Histopaque density gradient centrifugation and then cryopreserved in the vapor phase of liquid nitrogen. Analytical flow cytometry was used to check the purity and quantity of every magnetically sorted T cell population. From each sorted fraction, genomic DNA was isolated and quantified by UV absorbance on a Nanodrop 2000c.

Using the deep immunoSEQ assay, multiplex PCR amplified TCR CDR3 regions from genomic DNA. Genomic DNA extracted from each cell subset was distributed evenly over all wells of several immunoSEQ 96-well plates, and each plate served as one replicate. For sorted subsets, each replicate PCR was loaded with around 200 ng genomic DNA, equivalent to 30,000 or so T cell genomes. Purified libraries were measured with a Qubit 3.0 fluorometer, size-checked on a Bioanalyzer 2100, and measured again with the KAPA Library Quantification kit. Every immunoSEQ 96-well plate was sequenced on a dedicated single-read 150-cycle Illumina NextSeq 550 flow cell. The authors' pipeline ran thus. Because the immunoSEQ output included only junctional sequences and no quality scores, the filtering could not be the same as the filtering used for full-length reads. To assign V/J genes and CDR3, sequences were annotated using PyIR, a Python wrapper for IgBLAST v1.9, with IMGT germline references. Reads with weak V/J assignments (E-value above 1e-6), missing CDR3, stop codons, out-of-frame junctions, or ambiguous translated residues were removed. V3J clonotypes were defined as sequences sharing the same inferred V gene, J gene, and CDR3 amino acid sequence. Percentage overlap between repertoires was calculated by dividing the number of shared unique clonotypes by the size of the smaller repertoire. Three approaches were used to assess repertoire richness: RTK rarefaction, the Chao1 estimator, and Recon v2.1 estimates of unobserved clonotypes. Generation probabilities were computed with OLGA for all TCRbeta clonotypes obtained by the gDNA method from several donors. Here the immuneACCESS table is served through TCRdb, limited to in-frame sequences with V and J called. Missing clones are a known gap in these copies; in checked studies unresolved V genes cover under half, and the rest lacks a known reason. V and J calls and clone size are copied from that table; D and trimming were computed from the DNA. This sample gives roughly 1,000,000 clones in total; more than 75% of them show up just once. The top ten constitute about 0.52% of the sample.

Sequenced: memory CD4+ T cells from PBMCs. The label giving this sample's cell subset or site can be read as: CD45RA-negative fraction. The sequence links TRBV28 to TRBJ1-1; TRBD1 agrees with 7 junctional bases. The sequence was obtained from a man aged 18 to 29 in good health. Some clones in this sample may be carry-over from other donors' samples. The CDR3 reads as follows: CASRSGTVNTEAFF. The DNA sequence reads TGTGCCAGCAGATCCGGGACAGTGAACACTGAAGCTTTCTTT.